This T cell receptor beta chain comes out of a study of shared clonotypes between healthy human individuals. This CDR3 spans 16 amino acids. Germline CDR1 and CDR2: SGHNT and YYREEE (reference sequence). The V gene lost 2 bases and the J gene lost 4 bases, with 18 bases spanning the gap. Clones were read by immunoSEQ multiplex PCR, and TCRdb kept only the in-frame ones, dropping some. The sample holds about 1 million clones; approximately 78% are singletons and the top ten take approximately 0.5%. The sample was memory CD4+ T cells from PBMCs. The subset is: CD45RA-negative fraction. The chain joins TRBV5-4 to TRBJ2-5; D is ambiguous. This receptor was obtained from a young man in good health. Some clones in this sample may be carry-over from other donors' samples. CDR3 bases: TGTGCCAGCAGCTTTTTGGACCCACAAGGCGGAGAGACCCAGTACTTC. As protein: CASSFLDPQGGETQYF.